This passage covers 32 T cell receptor beta chains from one sample sequenced in a study of T cell repertoires in cytomegalovirus infection. TCRdb reprocessed the reads via MiXCR and lists one record per CDR3 protein. The sample includes some 800,000 distinct CDR3 sequences, roughly 29% seen only once; the top ten take less than 15%. Antigens of these TCRs are unknown. The specimen was cultured CD8+ T cells from PBMCs, collected from culture after CMV antigen stimulation. These receptors were taken from a human donor in good health (CMV status not recorded). Some clones in this sample may be carry-over from other donors' samples.

This rearrangement joins TRBV28 to TRBJ2-7; D not certain. There are 13 residues in the CDR3. From germline, CDR1 is MDHEN and CDR2 SYDVKM. Trimming left V 5 bases short and J 2 bases short, with 10 bases between. The CDR3: CASSTGRAYEQYV. In DNA form, the CDR3 reads TGTGCCAGCAGTACCGGAAGAGCCTACGAGCAGTACGTC.

This chain connects TRBV12-3 or TRBV12-4 to TRBJ2-1; 10 bases match TRBD2. The CDR3 has 15 amino acids. V trimming: 6 bases; J trimming: 6 bases; junction bases outside the gene matches: 8. Here the CDR3 DNA reads TGTGCCAGCAGCAGCACTAGCGGGGCCTTCAATGAGCAGTTCTTC. This gives the protein CASSSTSGAFNEQFF.

This rearrangement joins TRBV5-1 to TRBJ2-2; D gene ambiguous. CDR3 length: 13 amino acids. Trimming stripped 5 bases from V and 6 bases from J, with 11 bases between. Germline CDR1 reads SGHRS; CDR2 reads YFSETQ. CDR3 sequence reads: CASRRVGPGELFF. The CDR3 nucleotides read TGCGCCAGCAGACGGGTCGGGCCCGGGGAGCTGTTTTTT.

About this clonotype itself: An end of the junction does not agree with germline; a read error may underlie this. The chain couples TRBV4-1 to TRBJ1-5, with D tentatively TRBD1 (6 bases). CDR3 size: 15 residues. Looked up from germline, CDR1 is MGHRA and CDR2 is YSYEKL. The CDR3 DNA reads as TGCGCCAGGAGCCAAGTTGGACAGTTCAATCAGCCCCAGCATTTT. Translation gives CARSQVGQFNQPQHF.

The chain couples TRBV10-3 to TRBJ2-2; TRBD1 matches at 7 bases. Germline loops: CDR1 ENHRY, CDR2 SYGVKD. The CDR3 is 15 residues long. Trimming took 5 bases from V and 2 from J; bases not matched to a gene: 5. CDR3 residues: CAISPRTGNTGELFF. As DNA, the CDR3 is TGTGCCATCAGTCCTCGGACAGGAAACACCGGGGAGCTGTTTTTT.

The V and J genes are TRBV2 and TRBJ2-7; 7 bases match TRBD2. V lost 4 bases and J lost 0; bases outside the gene matches: 6. This CDR3 has 15 residues. CDR1 and CDR2 from the germline V gene are SNHLY and FYNNEI. CDR3 coding DNA: TGTGCCAGCAGTGCCGTCGGGACTACCTCCTACGAGCAGTACTTC. Translating it yields CASSAVGTTSYEQYF.

This clonotype occurred many times. The chain uses TRBV25-1 and TRBJ1-1; D may be TRBD1 (5 bases). From germline, CDR1 is MGHDK and CDR2 SYGVNS. V was cut by 4 bases and J by 3 bases, with 9 bases left in between. The CDR3 sequence is 13 residues long. The CDR3 loop reads CASSVRDYTEAFF. The CDR3 DNA reads as TGTGCCAGCAGTGTCCGGGACTACACTGAAGCTTTCTTT.

The V call is TRBV7-9, the J call TRBJ2-7, with a possible D match to TRBD1 (5 bases). The CDR3 is 16 residues long. Deletions cut 5 bases from V and 0 bases from J, with 17 bases between. Germline CDR1 and CDR2: SEHNR and FQNEAQ (reference sequence). The DNA for the CDR3 is TGTGCCAGCAGCATCCTCTTAGGGGCCCGCTCCTACGAGCAGTACTTC. Translating gives CASSILLGARSYEQYF. The full variable domain, its missing parts supplied by reference TRBV7-9 and TRBJ2-7, is DTGVSQNPRHKITKRGQNVTFRCDPISEHNRLYWYRQTLGQGPEFLTYFQNEAQLEKSRLLSDRFSAERPKGSFSTLEIQRTEQGDSAMYLCASSILLGARSYEQYFGPGTRLTVT.

The CDR3 bases are TGTGCCAGCAGCGTAGTGGGTGATACCTACAATGAGCAGTTCTTC. Its translation: CASSVVGDTYNEQFF. J is TRBJ2-1 and V is TRBV9, with unresolved D. This CDR3 contains 15 residues. V was clipped by 0 bases and J by 2 bases, with 9 bases between them. CDR1 and CDR2 (germline): SGDLS, YYNGEE. Full variable domain (missing parts from reference TRBV9 and TRBJ2-1): DSGVTQTPKHLITATGQRVTLRCSPRSGDLSVYWYQQSLDQGLQFLIQYYNGEERAKGNILERFSAQQFPDLHSELNLSSLELGDSALYFCASSVVGDTYNEQFFGPGTRLTVL.

As concerns this clonotype: A much bigger clone sits one base away, suggesting this may be a read error. The chain links TRBV7-2 to TRBJ2-1; D call uncertain. This CDR3 has 12 residues. Germline CDR1 is SGHTA and CDR2 is FQGNSA. V lost 2 bases, J lost 7 bases, and 6 bases lay in between. The CDR3 here is CASSLWWNEQFF. CDR3 coding DNA: TGTGCCAGCAGCTTATGGTGGAATGAGCAGTTCTTC.

This clonotype showed up just a few times. The chain combines TRBV7-8 with TRBJ2-1; 7 nucleotides agree with TRBD2. The CDR3 is 11 amino acids. Germline V lookup: CDR1 SGHVS, CDR2 FQNEAQ. Trimming at V came to 0 bases and at J to 15 bases, leaving 2 bases not matched to a gene. The CDR3 here is CASSLAGEGFF. The CDR3 DNA sequence: TGTGCCAGCAGCTTAGCGGGGGAGGGGTTCTTC.

CDR3 DNA: TGTGCCAGCAGTGCCTCCACTCCGAGGGATACGCAGTATTTT. This gives the protein CASSASTPRDTQYF. The chain uses TRBV9 and TRBJ2-3; D not certain. Germline CDR1 SGDLS, CDR2 YYNGEE. V lost 5 bases and J lost 6, with 16 bases in between. CDR3 length: 14 residues.

The chain recombines TRBV5-1 with TRBJ1-1; D gene ambiguous. The CDR3 runs 14 residues. Trimming stripped 0 bases from V and 3 bases from J, with 9 bases between. In germline, CDR1 is SGHRS, CDR2 YFSETQ. The CDR3 loop is CASSLDRSYTEAFF. CDR3 in DNA: TGCGCCAGCAGCTTGGATAGGAGTTACACTGAAGCTTTCTTT.

This clonotype has a single count. CDR3 loop: CASGFSPDERGTYNEQFF. The CDR3 coding sequence is TGTGCTAGTGGTTTTTCCCCTGATGAGCGGGGGACCTACAATGAGCAGTTCTTC. The chain links TRBV12-5 to TRBJ2-1, with 8 bases matching TRBD2. Trimming took 3 bases from V and 2 from J; bases not matched to a gene: 12. The germline V gene has CDR1 LGHNT and CDR2 FRNRAP. The CDR3 is 18 residues long. Based on the CDR3 plus reference TRBV12-5 and TRBJ2-1, the full variable domain is DARVTQTPRHKVTEMGQEVTMRCQPILGHNTVFWYRQTMMQGLELLAYFRNRAPLDDSGMPKDRFSAEMPDATLATLKIQPSEPRDSAVYFCASGFSPDERGTYNEQFFGPGTRLTVL.

V usage is TRBV7-9 and J usage is TRBJ2-1, with 9 bases fitting TRBD2. The V segment lost 2 bases and the J segment 2 bases; nucleotides outside the gene matches: 7. This CDR3 is built from 17 residues. Germline V gene lookup returns CDR1 SEHNR and CDR2 FQNEAQ (reference sequence). Here the CDR3 reads CASSLPKRGATYNEQFF. DNA for the CDR3: TGTGCCAGCAGCTTACCAAAGCGGGGGGCCACCTACAATGAGCAGTTCTTC.

This clonotype appeared many times. The V and J genes are TRBV12-3 or TRBV12-4 and TRBJ1-1; D remains unclear. V shed 2 bases and J shed 6 bases, with 7 bases lying between them. CDR3 length: 12 amino acids. CDR3 amino acids: CASSLKWPEAFF. The CDR3 DNA reads TGTGCCAGCAGTTTAAAATGGCCTGAAGCTTTCTTT.

This clonotype was observed many times. The chain carries TRBV12-3 or TRBV12-4 and TRBJ1-5; D unclear. There are 12 residues in the CDR3. The V end was cut by 3 bases, the J end by 11 bases, with 11 bases between. The CDR3 region is CASSFNRAAQHF. The CDR3 bases are TGTGCCAGCAGTTTTAATAGAGCGGCCCAGCATTTT.

The DNA of the CDR3 is TGTGCTAGTGGTTTCTCGACTAGCGGGGGGGTGTACAATGAGCAGTTCTTC. Translating it yields CASGFSTSGGVYNEQFF. The chain carries TRBV12-5 and TRBJ2-1; 14 bases match TRBD2. The V gene end was trimmed by 3 bases and the J gene end by 4 bases; junction bases not matched to a gene: 5. Germline V lookup: CDR1 LGHNT, CDR2 FRNRAP. The CDR3 spans 17 residues.

A few counts support this clonotype. The chain links TRBV7-9 to TRBJ2-3; maybe TRBD1 (5 bases). CDR1 is SEHNR, CDR2 FQNEAQ, per germline (reference sequence). Trimming took 8 bases from V and 0 from J, leaving 15 bases between them. The CDR3 consists of 15 residues. The DNA for the CDR3 is TGTGCCAGCTTGGGGCCGACAGCCAGCACAGATACGCAGTATTTT. Protein sequence: CASLGPTASTDTQYF.

The chain is built from TRBV7-6 and TRBJ2-3, with a possible D match to TRBD1 (5 bases). The CDR3 contains 15 residues. The germline V gene encodes CDR1 SGHVS and CDR2 FNYEAQ. The ends were cut back, 4 bases at V and 7 bases at J, with 18 bases in the middle. The CDR3 nucleotides are TGTGCCAGCAGCTCTTCTGGGGCAGGGAACTATACGCAGTATTTT. The encoded protein is CASSSSGAGNYTQYF.

This sequence joins TRBV13 and TRBJ2-7; a possible D gene is TRBD2 (5 bases). V dropped 5 bases and J dropped 5 bases, with 16 bases sitting between them. The CDR3 length is 14 residues. Germline V gene data show CDR1 as PRHDT and CDR2 as FYEKMQ (reference sequence). The CDR3 sequence is CASSLDGGPNEQYF. Here the CDR3 DNA reads TGTGCCAGCAGCCTGGACGGAGGCCCGAACGAGCAGTACTTC.

The V gene is TRBV7-9, the J gene TRBJ2-7, with TRBD1 matching over 10 bases. The germline V gene has CDR1 SEHNR and CDR2 FQNEAQ (reference sequence). The CDR3 runs to 14 residues. Trimming at V came to 4 bases and at J to 7 bases, leaving 7 bases not matched to a gene. CDR3 sequence reads: CASSSTGGSREQYF. The CDR3 nucleotides read TGTGCCAGCAGCTCGACAGGGGGCTCAAGGGAGCAGTACTTC.

The rearrangement uses TRBV28 and TRBJ2-2; 7 bases are a match to TRBD1. This CDR3 has 15 amino acids. Losses at the gene ends were 5 bases for V and 7 bases for J; bases not matched to a gene: 10. The germline gives CDR1 MDHEN, CDR2 SYDVKM. In DNA form, the CDR3 reads TGTGCCAGCAGTACCGGGACAGTCGCTTTCGGGGAGCTGTTTTTT. Its protein is CASSTGTVAFGELFF.

This clonotype was observed many times. The genes are TRBV7-8 and TRBJ2-3; D remains ambiguous. The CDR3 runs to 17 residues. Germline CDR1 reads SGHVS; CDR2 reads FQNEAQ. V lost 5 bases and J 0 bases, leaving 18 bases between the germline ends. CDR3 sequence reads: CASSAPGYSPSTDTQYF. DNA for the CDR3: TGTGCCAGCAGCGCCCCCGGTTACAGCCCTAGCACAGATACGCAGTATTTT. The full variable domain, completed using reference TRBV7-8 and TRBJ2-3, is GAGVSQSPRYKVAKRGQDVALRCDPISGHVSLFWYQQALGQGPEFLTYFQNEAQLDKSGLPSDRFFAERPEGSVSTLKIQRTQQEDSAVYLCASSAPGYSPSTDTQYFGPGTRLTVL.

This clonotype has more than one count but fewer than ten. The gene calls are TRBV4-1 and TRBJ1-1; possibly TRBD1 for D (5 bases). Per germline, CDR1 MGHRA and CDR2 YSYEKL. Deletions cut 3 bases from V and 2 bases from J, with 13 bases between. The CDR3 contains 15 residues. The CDR3 spells CASSQTNQGNTEAFF. The CDR3 nucleotides read TGCGCCAGCAGCCAGACAAATCAGGGTAACACTGAAGCTTTCTTT.

V and J are TRBV7-9 and TRBJ1-1, with D unresolved. Trimming shortened V by 3 bases and J by 4 bases, and 6 bases separated the two germline ends. The CDR3 loop spans 12 amino acids. Germline CDR1 reads SEHNR; CDR2 reads FQNEAQ (reference sequence). CDR3 coding DNA: TGTGCCAGCAGCTTGGTGATCACTGAAGCTTTCTTT. This codes for CASSLVITEAFF.

The chain employs TRBV20-1 and TRBJ2-3; D might be TRBD2 (6 bases). The CDR3 consists of 17 residues. Deletions cut 0 bases from V and 6 bases from J, with 22 bases between. In germline, CDR1 is DFQATT, CDR2 SNEGSKA (reference sequence). CDR3 bases: TGCAGTGCTAGAGATCCCGGGGGACTCTCCTTAACCGATACGCAGTATTTT. This encodes CSARDPGGLSLTDTQYF.

J is TRBJ1-1 and V is TRBV4-2; TRBD1 is a possible D gene (6 bases). V lost 2 bases and J lost 8, with 15 bases in between. Germline CDR1 is LGHNA and CDR2 is YNFKEQ. This CDR3 spans 14 amino acids. The CDR3 protein is CASSQTLGTSEAFF. CDR3 bases: TGTGCCAGCAGCCAAACCCTTGGGACATCCGAAGCTTTCTTT.

Of note for this clonotype: A much bigger clone sits one base away, suggesting this may be a read error. The chain has TRBV4-1 and TRBJ1-6, with unresolved D. The CDR3 covers 15 residues. Trimming took off 0 bases at V and 0 bases at J, with 3 bases between the two ends. Germline values: CDR1 MGHRA, CDR2 YSYEKL. CDR3 residues: CASSQDTSYNSPLHF. In DNA form, the CDR3 reads TGCGCCAGCAGCCAAGACACCTCCTATAATTCACCCCTCCACTTT.

This clonotype was seen repeatedly, ten times or more. The CDR3 region is CASSLGPGSPEAFF. CDR3 DNA sequence: TGTGCCAGCAGCTTGGGACCAGGGAGCCCTGAAGCTTTCTTT. This sequence joins TRBV7-8 and TRBJ1-1; possibly TRBD1 for D (5 bases). CDR3 length: 14 residues. The V gene lost 3 bases and the J gene lost 6 bases, with 14 bases spanning the gap. Germline lookup yields CDR1 SGHVS and CDR2 FQNEAQ. Full variable domain (outside the CDR3, taken from reference TRBV7-8 and TRBJ1-1): GAGVSQSPRYKVAKRGQDVALRCDPISGHVSLFWYQQALGQGPEFLTYFQNEAQLDKSGLPSDRFFAERPEGSVSTLKIQRTQQEDSAVYLCASSLGPGSPEAFFGQGTRLTVV.

This clonotype was counted ten times or more. A junction boundary mismatches the germline segment, possibly from a read error. The chain recombines TRBV4-3 with TRBJ2-5, with D perhaps matching TRBD2 (6 bases). Germline loops: CDR1 LGHNA, CDR2 YSLEER. The CDR3 runs 12 residues. The DNA of the CDR3 is TGTGCCAGCAGCCCCGACGGGGGGACCCAGTACTTC. It encodes CASSPDGGTQYF.

This sequence joins TRBV27 and TRBJ1-2; 7 nucleotides agree with TRBD1. CDR1 MNHEY and CDR2 SMNVEV come from the germline V gene (reference sequence). This CDR3 has 16 residues. The V gene end was trimmed by 5 bases and the J gene end by 2 bases; junction bases not matched to a gene: 11. CDR3 DNA sequence: TGTGCCAGCAGTCACTATCTGACAGGGCTCAACTATGGCTACACCTTC. Its protein is CASSHYLTGLNYGYTF.